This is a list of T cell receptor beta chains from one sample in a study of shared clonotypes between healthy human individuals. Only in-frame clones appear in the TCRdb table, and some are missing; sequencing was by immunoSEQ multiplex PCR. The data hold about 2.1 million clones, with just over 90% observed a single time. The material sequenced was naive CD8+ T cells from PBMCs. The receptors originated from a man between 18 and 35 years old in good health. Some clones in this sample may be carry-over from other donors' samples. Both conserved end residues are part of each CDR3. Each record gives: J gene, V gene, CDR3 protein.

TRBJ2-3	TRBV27	CASSSMRAGDTQYF
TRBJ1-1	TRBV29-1	CSGTLRAAQNTEAFF
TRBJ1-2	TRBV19	CASRPRWEELGEEIYGYTF
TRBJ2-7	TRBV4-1	CASSPDRSEQYF
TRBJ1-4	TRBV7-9	CASSPTSWGEKLFF
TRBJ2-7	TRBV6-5	CASSYLTSTAYEQYF
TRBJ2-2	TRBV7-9	CASSPGTGGYTGELFF
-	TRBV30	CAWRADRSYEQYF
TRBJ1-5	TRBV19	CASSSRGGADQPQHF
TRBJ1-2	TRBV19	CATKGGPGYTF
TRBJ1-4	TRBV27	CASSPVGDSEKLFF
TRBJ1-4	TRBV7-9	CASSLTGAEEKLFF
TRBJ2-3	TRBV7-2	CASSTTSGSIPDTQYF
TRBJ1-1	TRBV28	CASRAALNTEAFF
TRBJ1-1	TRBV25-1	CASSAGRGTGNTEAFF
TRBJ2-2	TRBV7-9	CASSPSITSGAANTGELFF
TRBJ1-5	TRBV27	CASSPGSRSPQHF
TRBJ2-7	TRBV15	CATSRDLFEGPRPYEQYF
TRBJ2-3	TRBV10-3	CAISEKAGGTDTQYF
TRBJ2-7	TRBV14	CASSQDHNWEQIGEQYF
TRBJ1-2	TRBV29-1	CSVVGGRDYGYTF
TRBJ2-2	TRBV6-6	CASSYSLTYNTGELFF
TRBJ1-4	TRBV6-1	CASSEAGQGGNEKLFF
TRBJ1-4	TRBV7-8	CASSLVGSSGEKLFF
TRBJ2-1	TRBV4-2	CASSQESRLAASNEQFF
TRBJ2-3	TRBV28	CASSGLRDRGSRNTQYF
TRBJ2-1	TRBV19	CASSETYSPLYNEQFF
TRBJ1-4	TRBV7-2	CASSLEGRGRNEKLFF
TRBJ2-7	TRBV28	CASSSIRLEQGLIPYEQYF
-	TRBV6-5	CASSEREDYEQYF
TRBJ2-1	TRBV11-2	CASSTRTSGRYNEQFF
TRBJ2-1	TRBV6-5	CASSWGQGPSYNEQFF
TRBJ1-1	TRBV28	CASRLRGMNTEAFF
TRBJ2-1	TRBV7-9	CAIGGRQFF
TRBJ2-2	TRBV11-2	CASSSRTSDDPGELFF
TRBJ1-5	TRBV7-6	CASSLVTGPSNQPQHF
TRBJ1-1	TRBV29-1	CSVEDLAGANTEAFF
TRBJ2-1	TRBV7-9	CASSLDLGGRAYNEQFF
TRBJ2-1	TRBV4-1	CASSQESRRTLLDNEQFF
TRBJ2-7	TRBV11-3	CASSPRTSGRDEQYF
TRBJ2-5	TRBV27	CASSSLGREETQYF
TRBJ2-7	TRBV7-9	CASRPSSGYEQYF
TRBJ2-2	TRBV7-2	CASLVEGGTGELFF
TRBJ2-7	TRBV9	CASSEGQGTNYEQYF
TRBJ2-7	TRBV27	CASSSVLGHEQYF
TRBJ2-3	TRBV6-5	CASSYSQRLTDTQYF
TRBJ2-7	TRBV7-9	CASSFEAGGFVHEQYF
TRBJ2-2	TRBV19	CASRPTPNTGELFF
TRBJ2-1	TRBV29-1	CSATDQYNEQFF
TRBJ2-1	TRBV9	CASSDDQTSGRGNEQFF
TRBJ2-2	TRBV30	CAWIPGRLTGELFF
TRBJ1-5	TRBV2	CASRMRYLGQANQPQHF
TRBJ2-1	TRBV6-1	CASREDLSSYNEQFF
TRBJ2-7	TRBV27	CASSLLQGGGEQYF
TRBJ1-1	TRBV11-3	CASSPSGGSGTEAFF